The 29 T cell receptor beta chains presented below share a single source sample, sequenced in a study of siplizumab effects on memory and regulatory T cells. Method: immunoSEQ multiplex PCR; TCRdb's copy keeps in-frame clones and lacks some. The data contain tens of thousands of clones, around 97% of them seen just once; the ten biggest clones take up 0.03% to 0.035%. What was sequenced was naive CD4+ T cells sorted from blood. Receptors were obtained from a human donor in good health.

This clone was seen once. CDR3: CASSRSRGFPSTDTQYF. The DNA for the CDR3 is TGTGCCAGCAGCCGATCGCGGGGTTTCCCTAGCACAGATACGCAGTATTTT. The V and J genes are TRBV7-2 and TRBJ2-3, with D possibly TRBD2 on 6 matching bases. V shed 5 bases and J shed 0 bases, with 18 bases lying between them. This CDR3 has 17 residues. Per the germline V gene, CDR1 is SGHTA and CDR2 is FQGNSA. Complete variable domain (other parts from reference TRBV7-2 and TRBJ2-3): GAGVSQSPSNKVTEKGKDVELRCDPISGHTALYWYRQSLGQGLEFLIYFQGNSAPDKSGLPSDRFSAERTGGSVSTLTIQRTQQEDSAVYLCASSRSRGFPSTDTQYFGPGTRLTVL.

The CDR3 nucleotides are TGTGCCAGCAGCCAGACCCAGCACACCTGGCAGTACTTC. Translation gives CASSQTQHTWQYF. V and J are TRBV14 and TRBJ2-7; D unresolved. In germline, CDR1 is SGHDN, CDR2 FVKESK. The CDR3 contains 13 residues. Trimming cost V 3 bases and J 9 bases, with 15 bases left between them.

The chain has TRBV6-6 and TRBJ1-2, with D possibly TRBD1 on 6 matching bases. CDR1 is MNHNY and CDR2 is SVGAGI in the germline V gene (reference sequence). V shed 6 bases and J shed 6 bases, with 8 bases lying between them. CDR3 size: 11 residues. CDR3 DNA sequence: TGTGCCAGCAGCAACAGGGATGGCTACACCTTC. This sequence encodes CASSNRDGYTF.

The J gene is TRBJ2-1, the V gene TRBV7-3; a possible D gene is TRBD1 (6 bases). The CDR3 consists of 15 residues. Germline V gene sequence: CDR1 SGHTA, CDR2 FQGTGA. Deletions cut 2 bases from V and 4 bases from J, with 12 bases between. CDR3 nucleotides: TGTGCCAGCAGCTTATTTCCGGGACAATACAATGAGCAGTTCTTC. Protein product: CASSLFPGQYNEQFF.

The gene calls are TRBV7-3 and TRBJ2-1; D is undetermined. The CDR3 sequence is 15 residues long. With 2 bases removed from V and 0 bases from J, the gap between germline ends came to 8 bases. Germline V gene sequence: CDR1 SGHTA, CDR2 FQGTGA. The CDR3 region has the DNA TGTGCCAGCAGCTTAGTCCGAATCTCCTACAATGAGCAGTTCTTC. Protein: CASSLVRISYNEQFF.

The rearrangement links TRBV9 to TRBJ2-3, with TRBD1 matching over 8 bases. The CDR3 loop spans 14 amino acids. V shed 3 bases, J shed 2 bases, and the junction held 2 bases outside the gene matches. Germline V gene sequence: CDR1 SGDLS, CDR2 YYNGEE. This CDR3 reads CASSGTGTTDTQYF. The CDR3 region has the DNA TGTGCCAGCAGCGGGACAGGGACCACAGATACGCAGTATTTT.

The chain uses TRBV7-9 and TRBJ1-1; D uncertain. V was clipped by 1 base and J by 2 bases, with 8 bases between them. The CDR3 runs to 14 residues. Germline CDR1 reads SEHNR; CDR2 reads FQNEAQ (reference sequence). Written as DNA, the CDR3 is TGTGCCAGCAGCTTAGACGCCTCAAACACTGAAGCTTTCTTT. It translates to CASSLDASNTEAFF. The whole variable domain, filled in from reference TRBV7-9 and TRBJ1-1, reads DTGVSQNPRHKITKRGQNVTFRCDPISEHNRLYWYRQTLGQGPEFLTYFQNEAQLEKSRLLSDRFSAERPKGSFSTLEIQRTEQGDSAMYLCASSLDASNTEAFFGQGTRLTVV.

The V gene is TRBV7-3, the J gene TRBJ2-7, with D maybe TRBD2 (6 bases). The CDR3 is 13 residues long. CDR1 and CDR2 from the germline V gene are SGHTA and FQGTGA. V lost 4 bases and J 5 bases, leaving 12 bases between the germline ends. The CDR3 DNA reads as TGTGCCAGCAGCTGGCGGGGTGATCACGAGCAGTACTTC. It yields the protein CASSWRGDHEQYF.

The V gene is TRBV9, the J gene TRBJ2-1, with TRBD1 as a possible D gene (7 bases). CDR1 is SGDLS, CDR2 YYNGEE, per germline. This CDR3 comprises 19 residues. V dropped 0 bases and J dropped 0 bases, with 19 bases sitting between them. The CDR3 loop reads CASSVGGGGVLYSYNEQFF. The CDR3 DNA follows: TGTGCCAGCAGCGTAGGAGGGGGCGGGGTTCTCTACTCCTACAATGAGCAGTTCTTC.

This chain connects TRBV18 to TRBJ1-5, with a possible D match to TRBD1 (5 bases). V was shortened by 6 bases and J by 3 bases, with 15 bases between the two germline ends. Germline CDR1 and CDR2: KGHSH and LQKENI. The CDR3 runs 15 residues. The CDR3 sequence is CASSPGQINNQPQHF. The CDR3, as DNA: TGTGCCAGCTCTCCCGGACAAATAAACAATCAGCCCCAGCATTTT.

The gene calls are TRBV6-1 and TRBJ2-1; 10 nucleotides line up with TRBD2. This CDR3 has 17 residues. J lost 3 bases, V lost 4 bases, and 9 bases had no gene match. Germline V lookup: CDR1 MNHNS, CDR2 SASEGT. The CDR3 DNA follows: TGTGCCAGCAGTGGGCCAAAGCGGGGGGGTCTCTACAATGAGCAGTTCTTC. Amino acid sequence: CASSGPKRGGLYNEQFF.

The V and J genes are TRBV10-3 and TRBJ1-2; D unresolved. CDR1 and CDR2 (germline): ENHRY, SYGVKD. The germline V and J ends were trimmed by 11 bases and 3 bases, with 19 bases remaining between them. CDR3 length: 14 residues. The CDR3 DNA reads TGTGCCGCCGGTGAAATGGGGAGGGACTATGGCTACACCTTC. Protein: CAAGEMGRDYGYTF.

This clone was observed a handful of times. V usage is TRBV5-6 and J usage is TRBJ1-1; possible D gene TRBD1, 5 bases. Germline lookup yields CDR1 SGHDT and CDR2 YYEEEE. Trimming took 1 base from V and 3 from J, leaving 10 bases between them. The CDR3 is 14 amino acids. DNA of the CDR3: TGTGCCAGCAGCTTGTCAGGGCGGTACACTGAAGCTTTCTTT. Its protein is CASSLSGRYTEAFF.

The chain recombines TRBV19 with TRBJ1-3; a weak D match, TRBD1 (5 bases). Germline loops: CDR1 LNHDA, CDR2 SQIVND (reference sequence). The CDR3 loop spans 15 amino acids. Trimming removed 2 bases from V and 0 bases from J, with 8 bases in between. The CDR3 DNA is TGTGCCAGTAGTATACCCGGGACCTCTGGAAACACCATATATTTT. Its protein is CASSIPGTSGNTIYF. Together with reference TRBV19 and TRBJ1-3, the CDR3 gives the full variable domain: DGGITQSPKYLFRKEGQNVTLSCEQNLNHDAMYWYRQDPGQGLRLIYYSQIVNDFQKGDIAEGYSVSREKKESFPLTVTSAQKNPTAFYLCASSIPGTSGNTIYFGEGSWLTVV.

The chain links TRBV6-6 to TRBJ2-5; TRBD1 or TRBD2 may be the D gene (5 bases each). The CDR3 has 16 amino acids. Germline lookup yields CDR1 MNHNY and CDR2 SVGAGI (reference sequence). Trimming shortened V by 5 bases and J by 1 base, and 17 bases separated the two germline ends. The CDR3 region has the DNA TGTGCCAGCAGTAAAAGTGCCGGGACGGGCCAAGAGACCCAGTACTTC. It translates to CASSKSAGTGQETQYF.

The chain recombines TRBV2 with TRBJ2-3, with D perhaps matching TRBD2 (5 bases). From germline, CDR1 is SNHLY and CDR2 FYNNEI. V was pared by 4 bases and J by 0 bases, with 23 bases between. The CDR3 loop spans 19 amino acids. DNA of the CDR3: TGTGCCAGCAGTGTAAGAATTAGGGTTCGGGAAACTAGCACAGATACGCAGTATTTT. Its protein product is CASSVRIRVRETSTDTQYF. The complete variable domain, with remaining parts taken from reference TRBV2 and TRBJ2-3, reads EPEVTQTPSHQVTQMGQEVILRCVPISNHLYFYWYRQILGQKVEFLVSFYNNEISEKSEIFDDQFSVERPDGSNFTLKIRSTKLEDSAMYFCASSVRIRVRETSTDTQYFGPGTRLTVL.

This chain joins TRBV10-3 and TRBJ1-6; D gene uncertain. Per germline, CDR1 ENHRY and CDR2 SYGVKD. Between the trimmed V and J ends, which lost 3 bases and 5 bases, there was a span of 5 bases. This CDR3 contains 13 residues. The chain's CDR3 is CAISDRDNSPLHF. The CDR3, as DNA: TGTGCCATCAGTGATCGGGATAATTCACCCCTCCACTTT.

V usage is TRBV12-5 and J usage is TRBJ2-3; perhaps TRBD2 as D (5 bases). From germline, CDR1 is LGHNT and CDR2 FRNRAP. Trimming pared 6 bases from V and 0 bases from J, leaving 13 bases between. The CDR3 has 15 residues. The CDR3 reads CASGDGITSTDTQYF. In nucleotides, the CDR3 is TGTGCTAGTGGCGACGGGATTACTAGCACAGATACGCAGTATTTT.

The CDR3 protein is CASTDDVRTGELFF. The CDR3 coding sequence is TGTGCCAGCACCGACGACGTTCGCACCGGGGAGCTGTTTTTT. V and J are TRBV2 and TRBJ2-2; D uncertain. The CDR3 covers 14 residues. V shed 7 bases and J shed 4 bases, with 13 bases lying between them. In germline, CDR1 is SNHLY, CDR2 FYNNEI.

V gene TRBV4-1 combines with J gene TRBJ1-1; the D is unclear. The V gene lost 0 bases and the J gene lost 3 bases, with 11 bases spanning the gap. The germline CDR1 and CDR2 sequences are MGHRA and YSYEKL. The CDR3 totals 15 residues. CDR3 DNA sequence: TGCGCCAGCAGCCAAGATCGGTTGGCTTACACTGAAGCTTTCTTT. It codes for CASSQDRLAYTEAFF.

The chain recombines TRBV5-1 with TRBJ2-5; 8 bases fit TRBD2. The CDR3 runs 14 residues. From germline, CDR1 is SGHRS and CDR2 YFSETQ. The V and J ends lost 3 bases and 3 bases, in that order; junction bases with no gene match: 4. This chain's CDR3 is CASSSPGGEETQYF. CDR3 sequence (DNA): TGCGCCAGCAGCTCCCCCGGGGGGGAAGAGACCCAGTACTTC.

The chain joins TRBV7-3 to TRBJ2-2; D is ambiguous. Germline lookup yields CDR1 SGHTA and CDR2 FQGTGA. V dropped 3 bases and J dropped 1 base, with 12 bases sitting between them. CDR3 length: 16 amino acids. The CDR3 DNA sequence: TGTGCCAGCAGCTTTAACTCAATTATGAACACCGGGGAGCTGTTTTTT. Translating it yields CASSFNSIMNTGELFF.

V gene TRBV18 combines with J gene TRBJ2-7, with 7 bases identical to TRBD2. The CDR3 is 15 residues long. After removal of 1 base from V and 0 bases from J, the junction contained 3 bases not matched to a gene. Per the germline V gene, CDR1 is KGHSH and CDR2 is LQKENI. The CDR3 DNA follows: TGTGCCAGCTCACCACTGGGCGGGGGCTCCTACGAGCAGTACTTC. The encoded protein is CASSPLGGGSYEQYF.

This clone showed up just once. The chain employs TRBV11-2 and TRBJ2-7; D possibly corresponds to TRBD1 (5 bases). There are 11 residues in the CDR3. Trimming removed 6 bases from V and 4 bases from J, with 7 bases in between. In germline, CDR1 is SGHAT, CDR2 FQNNGV. The CDR3 DNA sequence: TGTGCCAGCAGATCAGGGTACGAGCAGTACTTC. Amino acids: CASRSGYEQYF.

The chain is built from TRBV11-2 and TRBJ2-7, with D unclear. The CDR3 has 14 amino acids. CDR1 SGHAT and CDR2 FQNNGV come from the germline V gene. V lost 2 bases to trimming and J lost 7 bases, with 15 bases between them. CDR3 loop: CASSLLRTLGEQYF. The CDR3 region has the DNA TGTGCCAGCAGCTTATTGCGGACGCTGGGTGAGCAGTACTTC.

This chain uses TRBV6-5 with TRBJ2-3; 12 nucleotides align to TRBD2. The CDR3 has 16 amino acids. J gave up 5 bases and V 2 bases, and 5 bases lay outside the gene matches. CDR1 and CDR2 (germline): MNHEY, SVGAGI. The CDR3 loop is CASSYPSGGAIDTQYF. Here the CDR3 DNA reads TGTGCCAGCAGTTACCCTAGCGGGGGGGCCATAGATACGCAGTATTTT.

The gene calls are TRBV6-5 and TRBJ1-5; no clear D. V shed 6 bases and J shed 4 bases, with 10 bases lying between them. CDR3 length: 13 residues. Germline V gene sequence: CDR1 MNHEY, CDR2 SVGAGI. In DNA, the CDR3 is TGTGCCAGCAGAGCTAGCGGGAATCAGCCCCAGCATTTT. This encodes CASRASGNQPQHF.

Here the CDR3 DNA reads TGTGCCAGTAGTATGGGGGTTCGGCAGCGACTCTCTGGAAACACCATATATTTT. Its translation is CASSMGVRQRLSGNTIYF. The J gene is TRBJ1-3, the V gene TRBV19; weak D call: TRBD1 (5 bases). There are 18 residues in the CDR3. Germline values: CDR1 LNHDA, CDR2 SQIVND (reference sequence). Between the trimmed V and J ends, which lost 3 bases and 0 bases, there was a span of 18 bases.

This chain joins TRBV6-7 and TRBJ1-5, with TRBD1 matching over 8 bases. TRBV6-7 is an ORF; its function is uncertain. After removal of 6 bases from V and 6 bases from J, the junction contained 13 bases not matched to a gene. CDR3 length equals 16 residues. This CDR3 is CASSRGQGWCRQPQHF. CDR3 DNA: TGTGCCAGCAGCCGCGGACAGGGTTGGTGTCGTCAGCCCCAGCATTTT.